A single sample gave rise to the 20 T cell receptor beta chains below, sequenced in a study of T-cell reconstitution after alpha-beta-depleted transplantation in children. Preparation of the TCRbeta library was carried out with unique molecular identifiers. Via MiXCR, TCRdb re-called the PCR reads, giving one row per CDR3 protein. The table includes about 460,000 distinct CDR3 sequences, approximately 12% detected once. Specimen: PBMCs from the stem cell graft donor, collected from the stem cell graft. These receptors all stem from a human donor who donated a stem cell graft to a child with combined immunodeficiency.

This clonotype was counted at least ten times. CDR3 residues: CASSPLNQPQHF. DNA for the CDR3: TGTGCCAGCAGCCCCTTAAATCAGCCCCAGCATTTT. The chain uses TRBV7-9 and TRBJ1-5; D is unresolved. Trimming removed 5 bases from V and 4 bases from J, with 6 bases in between. Germline lookup yields CDR1 SEHNR and CDR2 FQNEAQ (reference sequence). The CDR3 has 12 amino acids.

The sample holds many counts of this clonotype. The V call is TRBV20-1, the J call TRBJ2-1; 7 nucleotides line up with TRBD2. From germline, CDR1 is DFQATT and CDR2 SNEGSKA (reference sequence). The V gene end was trimmed by 1 base and the J gene end by 5 bases; junction bases not matched to a gene: 8. The CDR3 has 15 residues. Here the CDR3 reads CSARASAGRDNEQFF. The CDR3 nucleotides read TGCAGTGCTAGAGCCTCAGCGGGGAGAGACAATGAGCAGTTCTTC.

This rearrangement joins TRBV4-3 to TRBJ2-1; 7 bases fit TRBD1. Per germline, CDR1 LGHNA and CDR2 YSLEER. The CDR3 loop spans 18 amino acids. V lost 2 bases, J lost 2 bases, and 12 bases stayed unmatched. The CDR3 nucleotides are TGCGCCAGCAGCCAATCTTGGGGGCCGGGACAGCCCTACAATGAGCAGTTCTTC. Translating it yields CASSQSWGPGQPYNEQFF.

This chain joins TRBV7-9 and TRBJ1-2; D is ambiguous. This CDR3 comprises 15 residues. V was pared by 1 base and J by 4 bases, with 13 bases between. Germline V CDR1 and CDR2: SEHNR, FQNEAQ (reference sequence). The CDR3 DNA follows: TGTGCCAGCAGCTTAGGGCCAAGGAGAATCTATGGCTACACCTTC. It specifies CASSLGPRRIYGYTF. Complete variable domain (other parts from reference TRBV7-9 and TRBJ1-2): DTGVSQNPRHKITKRGQNVTFRCDPISEHNRLYWYRQTLGQGPEFLTYFQNEAQLEKSRLLSDRFSAERPKGSFSTLEIQRTEQGDSAMYLCASSLGPRRIYGYTFGSGTRLTVV.

This clonotype was recorded a few times. The chain is built from TRBV2 and TRBJ1-1; D call uncertain. Deletions cut 1 base from V and 1 base from J, with 10 bases between. The CDR3 has 15 residues. Per germline, CDR1 SNHLY and CDR2 FYNNEI. The CDR3 is CASSEGEVANTEAFF. For the CDR3, the DNA is TGTGCCAGCAGTGAAGGGGAGGTGGCGAACACTGAAGCTTTCTTT. Full variable domain (outside the CDR3, taken from reference TRBV2 and TRBJ1-1): EPEVTQTPSHQVTQMGQEVILRCVPISNHLYFYWYRQILGQKVEFLVSFYNNEISEKSEIFDDQFSVERPDGSNFTLKIRSTKLEDSAMYFCASSEGEVANTEAFFGQGTRLTVV.

The chain combines TRBV20-1 with TRBJ2-1, with 8 bases aligning to TRBD2. Germline-derived CDR1 and CDR2 are DFQATT and SNEGSKA (reference sequence). This CDR3 contains 16 residues. V was clipped by 0 bases and J by 7 bases; unmatched bases: 11. The CDR3 DNA reads as TGCAGTGCTAGAGACCGGACTAGCCCCCCCCTAAATGAGCAGTTCTTC. Protein sequence: CSARDRTSPPLNEQFF.

The table lists this clonotype with a few counts. V gene TRBV2 combines with J gene TRBJ2-1, with 7 bases identical to TRBD2. With 11 bases clipped from V and 4 bases from J, the junction kept 8 bases outside the gene matches. The CDR3 is 13 residues long. Germline V CDR1 and CDR2: SNHLY, FYNNEI. CDR3: CAGSSGPYNEQFF. CDR3 sequence (DNA): TGTGCCGGGTCTAGCGGCCCTTACAATGAGCAGTTCTTC.

The genes are TRBV12-3 or TRBV12-4 and TRBJ2-3, with D hard to call. V was trimmed by 4 bases and J by 9 bases, leaving 20 bases between them. This CDR3 has 15 residues. The CDR3 region has the DNA TGTGCCAGCAGTTCGACGGATCGTCGTGGAAACACGCAGTATTTT. Translation gives CASSSTDRRGNTQYF.

This clonotype was seen ten or more times. The rearrangement joins TRBV4-3 to TRBJ1-2, with 9 bases that match TRBD1. Germline CDR1 reads LGHNA; CDR2 reads YSLEER. The V gene end was trimmed by 1 base and the J gene end by 8 bases; junction bases not matched to a gene: 14. The CDR3 is 17 residues long. The CDR3: CASSQVPQGARTGGYTF. The CDR3 nucleotides are TGCGCCAGCAGCCAAGTGCCACAGGGGGCAAGAACAGGGGGCTACACCTTC.

This clonotype showed up just a few times. The chain combines TRBV3-1 with TRBJ2-7; D is uncertain. The CDR3 length is 15 residues. CDR1 and CDR2 (germline): LGHDT, YNNKEL (reference sequence). V lost 0 bases and J 2 bases, leaving 11 bases between the germline ends. CDR3 bases: TGTGCCAGCAGCCAAGATGTTGGAACAGCCTACGAGCAGTACTTC. This translates into CASSQDVGTAYEQYF.

V is TRBV10-3 and J is TRBJ2-7, with TRBD1 matching over 12 bases. Germline-derived CDR1 and CDR2 are ENHRY and SYGVKD. The CDR3 is 15 residues long. With V trimmed by 2 bases and J by 6 bases, 5 bases remained unmatched. CDR3 nucleotides: TGTGCCATCAGTGAGCGGGACAGGGGGCTCGGCGAGCAGTACTTC. It specifies CAISERDRGLGEQYF.

This clonotype was picked up many times. This sequence joins TRBV7-2 and TRBJ2-3; TRBD2 is a possible D gene (6 bases). Trimming stripped 5 bases from V and 4 bases from J, with 13 bases between. CDR3 size: 14 residues. The V gene's germline CDR1 is SGHTA and CDR2 FQGNSA. The CDR3 DNA sequence: TGTGCCAGCAGCCAGGCGGGGCGGGCAGATACGCAGTATTTT. Its translation: CASSQAGRADTQYF.

V is TRBV6-1 and J is TRBJ2-1; 16 bases align to TRBD2. Germline CDR1 reads MNHNS; CDR2 reads SASEGT. The CDR3 covers 15 residues. Trimming took 6 bases from V and 9 from J; bases not matched to a gene: 5. This CDR3 is CASRAGTSGRGEQFF. Written as DNA, the CDR3 is TGTGCCAGCAGAGCCGGGACTAGCGGGAGGGGTGAGCAGTTCTTC.

This clonotype has a count of ten or more. J is TRBJ1-2 and V is TRBV7-2; 9 nucleotides match TRBD1. Losses at the gene ends were 3 bases for V and 6 bases for J; bases not matched to a gene: 5. CDR1 SGHTA and CDR2 FQGNSA come from the germline V gene. The CDR3 runs 14 residues. CDR3 sequence (DNA): TGTGCCAGCAGCTTGACAGGGGGTCCGGATGGCTACACCTTC. This sequence encodes CASSLTGGPDGYTF.

This clonotype showed up many times. The genes are TRBV6-2 or TRBV6-3 and TRBJ2-7; TRBD1 matches 7 bases. Trimming removed 7 bases from V and 1 base from J; junction bases left unmatched: 13. The CDR3 runs 16 residues. CDR1 MNHEY and CDR2 SVGEGT come from the germline V gene. The CDR3 sequence: CASNGYRDRESYEQYF. In DNA, the CDR3 is TGTGCCAGCAACGGATATCGTGACAGGGAGTCCTACGAGCAGTACTTC.

The rearrangement uses TRBV29-1 and TRBJ2-5; TRBD1 might be the D (6 bases). Germline-derived CDR1 and CDR2 are SQVTM and ANQGSEA. CDR3 size: 15 residues. The germline V and J ends were trimmed by 1 base and 4 bases, with 16 bases remaining between them. The CDR3 loop reads CSVEVPRGIGETQYF. The CDR3, as DNA: TGCAGCGTTGAAGTGCCCAGGGGTATTGGAGAGACCCAGTACTTC.

This clonotype was counted a few times. The rearrangement links TRBV20-1 to TRBJ2-2; D may match TRBD1 or TRBD2 (5 bases each). The CDR3 is 14 amino acids. CDR1 is DFQATT, CDR2 SNEGSKA, per germline (reference sequence). Trimming took 4 bases from V and 1 from J, leaving 10 bases between them. The CDR3 reads CSATRGGNTGELFF. CDR3 nucleotide sequence: TGCAGTGCTACCCGTGGGGGGAACACCGGGGAGCTGTTTTTT.

The CDR3 nucleotides are TGCAGCGTTGACAGCACGTTACAAGAGACCCAGTACTTC. Its translation is CSVDSTLQETQYF. The chain employs TRBV29-1 and TRBJ2-5; D is unresolved. V was shortened by 3 bases and J by 2 bases, with 10 bases between the two germline ends. Looked up from germline, CDR1 is SQVTM and CDR2 is ANQGSEA. The length of the CDR3 is 13 residues.

This clonotype was found many times. The rearrangement uses TRBV29-1 and TRBJ1-1; D is undetermined. The CDR3 totals 12 residues. Trimming cost V 6 bases and J 4 bases, with 12 bases left between them. The germline V gene encodes CDR1 SQVTM and CDR2 ANQGSEA. This CDR3 is CSVDAEGTEAFF. In DNA form, the CDR3 reads TGCAGCGTGGACGCGGAGGGCACTGAAGCTTTCTTT.

This clonotype was counted at least ten times. This chain connects TRBV7-9 to TRBJ2-1; D is undetermined. From germline, CDR1 is SEHNR and CDR2 FQNEAQ (reference sequence). The CDR3 extends over 15 amino acids. V was trimmed by 2 bases and J by 1 base, leaving 9 bases between them. The CDR3 region is CASSLRAQSYNEQFF. The CDR3 bases are TGTGCCAGCAGCTTACGTGCTCAGTCCTACAATGAGCAGTTCTTC. The complete variable domain, with remaining parts taken from reference TRBV7-9 and TRBJ2-1, reads DTGVSQNPRHKITKRGQNVTFRCDPISEHNRLYWYRQTLGQGPEFLTYFQNEAQLEKSRLLSDRFSAERPKGSFSTLEIQRTEQGDSAMYLCASSLRAQSYNEQFFGPGTRLTVL.